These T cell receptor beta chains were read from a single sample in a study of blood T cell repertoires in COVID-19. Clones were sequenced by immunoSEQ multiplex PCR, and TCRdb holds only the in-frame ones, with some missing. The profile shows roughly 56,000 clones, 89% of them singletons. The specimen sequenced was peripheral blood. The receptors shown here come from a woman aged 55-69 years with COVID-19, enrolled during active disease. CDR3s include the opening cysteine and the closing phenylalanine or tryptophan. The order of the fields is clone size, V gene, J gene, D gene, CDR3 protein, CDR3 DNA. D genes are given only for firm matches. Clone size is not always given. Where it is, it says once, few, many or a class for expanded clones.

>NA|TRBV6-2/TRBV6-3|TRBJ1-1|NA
CASSYDRPNTEAFF
TGTGCCAGCAGTTACGACAGACCGAACACTGAAGCTTTCTTT
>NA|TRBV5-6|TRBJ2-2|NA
CASSFLAENTGELFF
TGTGCCAGCAGTTTTTTGGCGGAGAACACCGGGGAGCTGTTTTTT
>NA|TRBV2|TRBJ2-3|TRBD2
CASTPRGAPDTQYF
TGTGCCAGCACCCCGCGGGGGGCCCCAGATACGCAGTATTTT
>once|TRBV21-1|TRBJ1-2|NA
CASSMNRVPYGYTF
TGTGCCAGCAGCATGAACAGGGTGCCCTATGGCTACACCTTC
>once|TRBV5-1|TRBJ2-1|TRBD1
CASSLGQGAGEQFF
TGCGCCAGCAGCCTAGGACAGGGGGCAGGTGAGCAGTTCTTC
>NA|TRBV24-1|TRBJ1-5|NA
CATSSDGNQPQHF
TGTGCCACCAGCTCTGACGGGAATCAGCCCCAGCATTTT
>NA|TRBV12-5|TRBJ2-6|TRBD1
CASGLRTGGFPAGANVLTF
TGTGCTAGTGGTTTGCGTACAGGGGGCTTTCCGGCTGGGGCCAACGTCCTGACTTTC
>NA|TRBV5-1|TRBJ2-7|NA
CASRASGSSYEQYF
TGCGCCAGCAGGGCGTCGGGGAGCTCCTACGAGCAGTACTTC
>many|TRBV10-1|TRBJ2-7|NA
CASPELGRVTGEQYF
TGCGCCAGCCCCGAGCTAGGTCGGGTCACAGGAGAGCAGTACTTC
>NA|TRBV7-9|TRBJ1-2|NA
CASSLGANYGYTF
TGTGCCAGCAGCTTAGGAGCTAACTATGGCTACACCTTC
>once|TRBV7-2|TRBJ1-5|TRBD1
CASSLRDRAIWGNQPQHF
TGTGCCAGCAGCCTCCGGGACAGGGCTATCTGGGGCAATCAGCCCCAGCATTTT